This record looks at one TCR beta chain sequence and its context. The sample is drawn from a study of T cell changes during pregnancy in multiple sclerosis. After removal of 2 bases from V and 9 bases from J, the junction contained 14 bases not matched to a gene. The germline CDR1 and CDR2 sequences are SGHDT and YYEEEE. There are 16 residues in the CDR3. Only in-frame clones appear in the TCRdb table, and some are missing; sequencing was by immunoSEQ multiplex PCR. The sample yields about 75,000 clones, roughly 90% seen once. This chain connects TRBV5-6 to TRBJ1-3; TRBD1 agrees at 7 bases. Sequencing used peripheral blood, obtained in the first trimester of pregnancy. The source is a female donor in good health, enrolled as a control in a pregnancy study. CDR3 protein: CASSFATGAPLGTIYF. CDR3 in DNA: TGTGCCAGCAGCTTCGCTACAGGGGCGCCGCTTGGCACCATATATTTT.